This T cell receptor beta chain was documented in a study of vaccination and CD4 T cells after COVID-19. Indicated treatment: approximately nine-day PBMC culture with coronavirus spike peptide pools or control peptides (ViraFEST assay). First, ViraFEST expanded antigen-specific T cells with peptide pools, and next it sequenced the TCRs. A word on this clonotype: What it binds is not known.

Cultured CD4+ T-cell DNA underwent Oncomine TCR Beta short-read sequencing. MiXCR was run by TCRdb on the PCR reads, yielding one entry per CDR3 protein. The table records roughly 26,000 distinct CDR3 sequences, roughly 42% of them present only once. Study results and caveats: Vaccine-specific clones numbering 304 of 307 showed spike mono-reactivity in convalescent patients.

The CDR3 covers 15 residues. The germline CDR1 and CDR2 sequences are SGDLS and YYNGEE. Deletions cut 3 bases from V and 3 bases from J, with 15 bases between. The genes are TRBV9 and TRBJ1-2; perhaps TRBD1 as D (5 bases). The receptor was derived from a human donor who had recovered from COVID-19. The sequenced material came from CD4+ T cells from blood, cultured in vitro. CDR3 region: CASSGRDRSYYGYTF. CDR3 sequence (DNA): TGTGCCAGCAGCGGCCGGGACCGAAGCTACTATGGCTACACCTTC.